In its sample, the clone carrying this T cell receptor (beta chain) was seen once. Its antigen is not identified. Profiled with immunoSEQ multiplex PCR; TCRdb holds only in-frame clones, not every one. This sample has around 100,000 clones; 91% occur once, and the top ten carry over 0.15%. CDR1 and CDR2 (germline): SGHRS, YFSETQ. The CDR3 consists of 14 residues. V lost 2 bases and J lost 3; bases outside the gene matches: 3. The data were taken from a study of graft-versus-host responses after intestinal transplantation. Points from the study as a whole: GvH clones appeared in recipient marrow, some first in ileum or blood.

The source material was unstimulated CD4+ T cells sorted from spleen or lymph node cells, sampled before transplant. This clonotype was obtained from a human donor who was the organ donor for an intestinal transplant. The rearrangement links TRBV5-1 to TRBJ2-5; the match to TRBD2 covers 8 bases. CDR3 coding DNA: TGCGCCAGCAGCTTTAGCGGGGTAGAAGAGACCCAGTACTTC. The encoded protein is CASSFSGVEETQYF.